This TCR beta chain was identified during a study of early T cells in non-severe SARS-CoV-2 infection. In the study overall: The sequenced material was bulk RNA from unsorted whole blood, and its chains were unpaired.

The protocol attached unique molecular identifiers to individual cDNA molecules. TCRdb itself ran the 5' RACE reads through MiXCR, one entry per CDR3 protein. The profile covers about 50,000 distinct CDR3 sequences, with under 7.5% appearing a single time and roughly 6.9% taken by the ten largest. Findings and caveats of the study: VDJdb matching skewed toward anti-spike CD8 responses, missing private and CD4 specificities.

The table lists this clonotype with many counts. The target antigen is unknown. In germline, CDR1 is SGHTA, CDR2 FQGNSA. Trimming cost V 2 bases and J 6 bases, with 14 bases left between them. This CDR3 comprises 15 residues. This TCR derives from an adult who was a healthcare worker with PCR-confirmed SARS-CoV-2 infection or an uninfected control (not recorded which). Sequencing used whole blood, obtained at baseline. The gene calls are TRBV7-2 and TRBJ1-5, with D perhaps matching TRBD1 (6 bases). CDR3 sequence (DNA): TGTGCCAGCAGCTTAAGAGTTACAGGGTTTCAGCCCCAGCATTTT. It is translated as CASSLRVTGFQPQHF.